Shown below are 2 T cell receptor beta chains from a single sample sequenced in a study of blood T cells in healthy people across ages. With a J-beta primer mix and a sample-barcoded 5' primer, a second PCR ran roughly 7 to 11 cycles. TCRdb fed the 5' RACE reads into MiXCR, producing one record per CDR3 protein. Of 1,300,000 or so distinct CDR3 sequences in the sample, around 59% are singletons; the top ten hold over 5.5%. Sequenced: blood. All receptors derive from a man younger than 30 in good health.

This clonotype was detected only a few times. The CDR3 reads CSARDPQGGSYNEQFF. CDR3 nucleotide sequence: TGCAGTGCTAGAGATCCACAGGGTGGGTCCTACAATGAGCAGTTCTTC. The rearrangement joins TRBV20-1 to TRBJ2-1, with a weak D call TRBD1 (6 bases). The ends were cut back, 0 bases at V and 1 base at J, with 13 bases in the middle. Per the germline V gene, CDR1 is DFQATT and CDR2 is SNEGSKA (reference sequence). The CDR3 length is 16 residues.

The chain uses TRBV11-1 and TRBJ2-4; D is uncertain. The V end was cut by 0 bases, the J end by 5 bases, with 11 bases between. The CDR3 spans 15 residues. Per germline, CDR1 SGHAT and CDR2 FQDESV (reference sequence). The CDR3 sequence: CASSLAKGRQNIQYF. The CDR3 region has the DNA TGTGCCAGCAGCTTAGCTAAAGGTCGCCAAAACATTCAGTACTTC.